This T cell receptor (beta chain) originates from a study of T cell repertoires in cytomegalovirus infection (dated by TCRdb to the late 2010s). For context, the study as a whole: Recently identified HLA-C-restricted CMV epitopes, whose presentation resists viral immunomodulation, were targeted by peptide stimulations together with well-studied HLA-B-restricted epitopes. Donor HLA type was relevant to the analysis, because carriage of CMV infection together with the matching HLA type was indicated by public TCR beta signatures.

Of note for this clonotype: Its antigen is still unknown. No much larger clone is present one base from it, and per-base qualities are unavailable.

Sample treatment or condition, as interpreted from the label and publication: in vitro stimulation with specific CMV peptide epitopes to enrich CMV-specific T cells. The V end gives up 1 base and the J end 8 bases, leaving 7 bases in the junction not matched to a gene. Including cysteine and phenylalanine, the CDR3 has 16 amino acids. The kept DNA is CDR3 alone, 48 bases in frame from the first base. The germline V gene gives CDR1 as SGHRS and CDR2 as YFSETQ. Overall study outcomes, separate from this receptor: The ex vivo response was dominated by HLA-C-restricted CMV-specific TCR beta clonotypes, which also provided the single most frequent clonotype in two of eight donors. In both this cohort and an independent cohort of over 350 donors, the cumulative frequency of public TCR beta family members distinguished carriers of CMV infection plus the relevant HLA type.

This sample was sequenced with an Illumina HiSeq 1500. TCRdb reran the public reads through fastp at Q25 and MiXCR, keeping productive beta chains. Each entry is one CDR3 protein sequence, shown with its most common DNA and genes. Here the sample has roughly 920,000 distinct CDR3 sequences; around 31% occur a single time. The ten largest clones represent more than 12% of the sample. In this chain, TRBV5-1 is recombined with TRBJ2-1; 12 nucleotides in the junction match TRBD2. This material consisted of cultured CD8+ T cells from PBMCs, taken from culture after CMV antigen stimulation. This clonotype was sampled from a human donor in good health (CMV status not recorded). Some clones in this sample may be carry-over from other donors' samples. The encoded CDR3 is CASSLTSGGPKDEQFF. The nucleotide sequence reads TGCGCCAGCAGCTTGACTAGCGGGGGGCCGAAGGATGAGCAGTTCTTC.